The 17 T cell receptor beta chains listed next were all sequenced from one sample in a study of T cells in Graves' hyperthyroidism and ophthalmopathy. Template material for amplifying TCR beta CDR3 regions consisted of RNA transcripts. When the TCR CDR3 underwent first-round RT-PCR, the HTBI primer set was used. From the multiplex PCR reads, TCRdb called clonotypes with MiXCR, one entry per CDR3 protein. The sample lists 400,000 or so distinct CDR3 sequences, roughly 13% occurring once. Sequencing input: blood. The receptor set was obtained from a man aged 45-65 years with Graves' ophthalmopathy.

This clonotype was recorded many times. The chain is built from TRBV2 and TRBJ1-1, with D possibly being TRBD1 (5 bases). Germline V gene sequence: CDR1 SNHLY, CDR2 FYNNEI. The CDR3 totals 11 residues. V was cut by 6 bases and J by 6 bases, with 8 bases left in between. The CDR3 nucleotides read TGTGCCAGCAGCCGGGGGGCTGAAGCTTTCTTT. Translation: CASSRGAEAFF.

This clonotype was observed at least ten times. The chain links TRBV5-1 to TRBJ2-7; 7 bases agree with TRBD2. This CDR3 contains 15 residues. After removal of 4 bases from V and 6 bases from J, the junction contained 13 bases not matched to a gene. Per germline, CDR1 SGHRS and CDR2 YFSETQ. The CDR3 DNA sequence: TGCGCCAGCAGCGGGACTTCGGGAGGTGTTGGCGAGCAGTACTTC. Translated: CASSGTSGGVGEQYF.

The chain recombines TRBV27 with TRBJ1-5; D call uncertain. V lost 8 bases and J 0 bases, leaving 8 bases between the germline ends. The CDR3 contains 13 residues. The germline V gene has CDR1 MNHEY and CDR2 SMNVEV (reference sequence). This chain's CDR3 is CASATDSNQPQHF. The CDR3 DNA reads as TGTGCCAGCGCCACCGATAGCAATCAGCCCCAGCATTTT.

Of note for this clonotype: It may be a read error: a sequence one base away is much more abundant. The chain uses TRBV6-2 or TRBV6-3 and TRBJ2-5; D is perhaps TRBD1 (5 bases). With 6 bases removed from V and 1 base from J, the gap between germline ends came to 9 bases. The CDR3 sequence is 13 residues long. CDR1 and CDR2 (germline): MNHEY, SVGEGT. The CDR3 bases are TGTGCCAGCAGCACGACAGTCCAAGAGACCCAGTACTTC. Translating gives CASSTTVQETQYF.

The sample holds many counts of this clonotype. This chain uses TRBV20-1 with TRBJ2-1; 15 nucleotides match TRBD2. The CDR3 is made up of 12 amino acids. The germline V gene has CDR1 DFQATT and CDR2 SNEGSKA (reference sequence). The V and J ends lost 6 bases and 14 bases, in that order; junction bases with no gene match: 5. CDR3: CSARTSGRGEFF. CDR3 nucleotide sequence: TGCAGTGCCCGGACTAGCGGGAGGGGGGAGTTCTTC.

The sample holds a few counts of this clonotype. The V gene is TRBV6-1, the J gene TRBJ2-5, with a weak D call TRBD2 (5 bases). The CDR3 contains 14 residues. Germline loops: CDR1 MNHNS, CDR2 SASEGT. V was cut by 1 base and J by 5 bases, with 11 bases left in between. Written as DNA, the CDR3 is TGTGCCAGCAGTGAAGGCACTAGATCGGAGACCCAGTACTTC. Its translation: CASSEGTRSETQYF.

This clonotype was seen many times. The chain couples TRBV11-2 to TRBJ1-4; the D is unclear. CDR3 length equals 15 residues. Germline V gene sequence: CDR1 SGHAT, CDR2 FQNNGV. V was trimmed by 6 bases and J by 5 bases, leaving 16 bases between them. CDR3 sequence: CASSSKGRLNEKLFF. The CDR3 DNA sequence: TGTGCCAGCAGTTCAAAGGGCAGACTAAATGAAAAACTGTTTTTT.

This clonotype was counted ten times or more. This chain joins TRBV12-3 or TRBV12-4 and TRBJ1-3; D unresolved. V shed 5 bases and J shed 9 bases, with 17 bases lying between them. The CDR3 has 14 amino acids. CDR3 residues: CASSPQRAIGTIYF. Written as DNA, the CDR3 is TGTGCCAGCAGTCCTCAAAGGGCTATTGGCACCATATATTTT.

In this sample, this clonotype turned up many times. The chain links TRBV5-1 to TRBJ1-2; 9 bases map to TRBD1. The germline CDR1 and CDR2 sequences are SGHRS and YFSETQ. V gave up 4 bases and J gave up 14 bases; unmatched junction bases: 15. The CDR3 length is 14 residues. The CDR3 sequence: CASSAGTGMYGGTF. CDR3 in DNA: TGCGCCAGCAGCGCCGGGACAGGGATGTATGGCGGTACCTTC.

This clonotype was detected ten times or more. CDR3 sequence reads: CASSYSRGRATNTGELFF. The CDR3 bases are TGTGCCAGCAGTTACTCTCGCGGGAGGGCCACCAACACCGGGGAGCTGTTTTTT. V usage is TRBV6-5 and J usage is TRBJ2-2; 9 positions match TRBD2. Germline V gene sequence: CDR1 MNHEY, CDR2 SVGAGI. V shed 0 bases, J shed 2 bases, and the junction held 7 bases outside the gene matches. The CDR3 has 18 residues.

This clonotype was seen repeatedly, ten times or more. The genes are TRBV6-5 and TRBJ2-5; 8 nucleotides match TRBD1. CDR3 length: 14 residues. CDR1 and CDR2 from the germline V gene are MNHEY and SVGAGI. The junction had 4 bases not matched to a gene; V was cut back by 2 bases and J by 5 bases. The CDR3 DNA reads TGTGCCAGCAGTTACGGGGACAGGCGGGAGACCCAGTACTTC. This sequence encodes CASSYGDRRETQYF.

In its sample, this clonotype was seen many times. The rearrangement joins TRBV3-1 to TRBJ2-2, with D possibly being TRBD2 (6 bases). The V gene lost 4 bases and the J gene lost 6 bases, with 15 bases spanning the gap. Germline loops: CDR1 LGHDT, CDR2 YNNKEL (reference sequence). The CDR3 has 15 residues. The chain's CDR3 is CASSLQRWGAGELFF. The DNA for the CDR3 is TGTGCCAGCAGCCTTCAGCGTTGGGGGGCCGGGGAGCTGTTTTTT.

This clonotype came up many times. This chain's CDR3 is CASSPRSGGNQPQHF. CDR3 in DNA: TGTGCCAGCTCACCACGGTCGGGGGGCAATCAGCCCCAGCATTTT. The chain combines TRBV18 with TRBJ1-5, with D tentatively TRBD1 (5 bases). This CDR3 has 15 amino acids. Germline CDR1 and CDR2: KGHSH and LQKENI. Trimming shortened V by 1 base and J by 2 bases, and 9 bases separated the two germline ends.

This clonotype appeared a few times. The chain couples TRBV19 to TRBJ2-3; 8 nucleotides match TRBD2. The germline V gene has CDR1 LNHDA and CDR2 SQIVND (reference sequence). This CDR3 has 13 amino acids. V dropped 6 bases and J dropped 6; count of bases not matched to a gene: 5. Written as DNA, the CDR3 is TGTGCCAGTAGGAGCGGGAGTAGGGATACGCAGTATTTT. Protein sequence: CASRSGSRDTQYF. Full variable domain (rest looked up from reference TRBV19 and TRBJ2-3): DGGITQSPKYLFRKEGQNVTLSCEQNLNHDAMYWYRQDPGQGLRLIYYSQIVNDFQKGDIAEGYSVSREKKESFPLTVTSAQKNPTAFYLCASRSGSRDTQYFGPGTRLTVL.

The gene calls are TRBV27 and TRBJ2-7; 9 bases line up with TRBD2. CDR3 length: 14 residues. Germline V CDR1 and CDR2: MNHEY, SMNVEV (reference sequence). Trimming cost V 3 bases and J 9 bases; bases outside gene matches: 9. The CDR3, as DNA: TGTGCCAGCAGTTTCGCTAGCGGGATCACCGCGCAGTACTTC. Translated: CASSFASGITAQYF.

This clonotype was seen repeatedly, ten times or more. The chain joins TRBV18 to TRBJ1-3; weak D call: TRBD1 (5 bases). V was clipped by 4 bases and J by 0 bases, with 10 bases between them. CDR3 length: 15 residues. The germline V gene encodes CDR1 KGHSH and CDR2 LQKENI. CDR3 region: CASSRDGNSGNTIYF. The CDR3 DNA reads TGTGCCAGCTCACGGGACGGAAACTCTGGAAACACCATATATTTT.

This clonotype was picked up a small number of times. The rearrangement joins TRBV9 to TRBJ2-5, with a tentative D call TRBD2 (6 bases). In germline, CDR1 is SGDLS, CDR2 YYNGEE. V was trimmed by 0 bases and J by 2 bases, leaving 14 bases between them. The length of the CDR3 is 16 residues. DNA of the CDR3: TGTGCCAGCAGCGTAGGTGGGGGAGGAGTGCAAGAGACCCAGTACTTC. Protein sequence: CASSVGGGGVQETQYF.